This T cell receptor (beta chain) was observed in a study of identical twins. Regarding the study as a whole: The more abundant beta clonotypes in cord blood had fewer insertions, and memory repertoires did not show this. With monozygotic twins, out-of-frame TCR alpha sharing exceeded what models estimated.

CDR3 length equals 15 residues. Germline loops: CDR1 MNHEY, CDR2 SVGAGI. Trimming took off 4 bases at V and 0 bases at J, with 13 bases between the two ends. There were only healthy Caucasians among the donors. Concerning this clonotype: Its antigen is undetermined.

cDNA carried unique molecular identifiers, and a universal primer site was added by template switching. TCRdb analysed the 5' RACE reads with MiXCR anew, one entry per CDR3 protein. The sample holds a few hundred thousand distinct CDR3 sequences; approximately 10% are singletons and the top ten take approximately 3.2%. This sample was shared with a second study, whose subject was yellow fever vaccine responses in identical twins.

The gene calls are TRBV6-5 and TRBJ2-7, with D tentatively TRBD2 (5 bases). The source material was PBMCs. The TCR was taken from a woman in her late teens or twenties in good health. The CDR3 sequence: CASSSSGLLSYEQYF. CDR3 sequence (DNA): TGTGCCAGCAGTTCCTCAGGACTTCTCTCCTACGAGCAGTACTTC.